Listed below are T cell receptor beta chains from one sample, sequenced in a study of response to subunit inactivated influenza vaccine. TCRdb processed the RT-PCR reads anew with MiXCR; each CDR3 protein has one entry. This table has about 780,000 distinct CDR3 sequences, about a fifth appearing once. This sample comprised PBMCs from blood, obtained more than 4 days after vaccination. These TCRs come from a man aged 50 to 59 who received an inactivated influenza vaccine. Each CDR3 is given with its conserved first and last residue. The D gene is left open where the match is weak. Some rows have no size entry. The others give once, few or many, or a class for an expanded clone.

clone size: NA
J gene: TRBJ2-7
CDR3 length: 16
D gene: TRBD1
V gene: TRBV7-2
CDR3 protein: CASSPESGRGLYEQYF
CDR3 DNA: TGTGCCAGCAGCCCCGAATCAGGCAGGGGGCTGTACGAGCAGTACTTC

clone size: NA
J gene: TRBJ2-5
CDR3 length: 15
D gene: NA
V gene: TRBV28
CDR3 protein: CASSLATMYQETQYF
CDR3 DNA: TGTGCCAGCAGTTTAGCCACGATGTACCAAGAGACCCAGTACTTC

clone size: NA
J gene: TRBJ1-1
CDR3 length: 13
D gene: NA
V gene: TRBV29-1
CDR3 protein: CSVSKVMNTEAFF
CDR3 DNA: TGCAGCGTATCAAAGGTAATGAACACTGAAGCTTTCTTT

clone size: NA
J gene: TRBJ2-3
CDR3 length: 11
D gene: NA
V gene: TRBV7-9
CDR3 protein: CASGRPDTQYF
CDR3 DNA: TGTGCCAGCGGTCGGCCCGATACGCAGTATTTT

clone size: many
J gene: TRBJ2-1
CDR3 length: 14
D gene: TRBD2
V gene: TRBV20-1
CDR3 protein: CSANSGRAYNEQFF
CDR3 DNA: TGCAGTGCTAACAGCGGGAGGGCCTACAATGAGCAGTTCTTC

clone size: many
J gene: TRBJ2-7
CDR3 length: 12
D gene: NA
V gene: TRBV20-1
CDR3 protein: CSARDLIGEQYF
CDR3 DNA: TGCAGTGCTAGAGATTTGATCGGCGAGCAGTACTTC

clone size: few
J gene: TRBJ2-4
CDR3 length: 14
D gene: NA
V gene: TRBV12-3/TRBV12-4
CDR3 protein: CASSNRDTKNIQYF
CDR3 DNA: TGTGCCAGCAGTAACCGGGACACCAAAAACATTCAGTACTTC

clone size: NA
J gene: TRBJ2-1
CDR3 length: 14
D gene: TRBD2
V gene: TRBV12-3/TRBV12-4
CDR3 protein: CASSSDGRAGEQFF
CDR3 DNA: TGTGCCAGCAGTTCGGACGGGAGGGCCGGGGAGCAGTTCTTC

clone size: NA
J gene: TRBJ1-1
CDR3 length: 16
D gene: NA
V gene: TRBV4-3
CDR3 protein: CASSQAGHPLNTEAFF
CDR3 DNA: TGCGCCAGCAGCCAAGCCGGACACCCACTTAACACTGAAGCTTTCTTT

clone size: once
J gene: TRBJ2-2
CDR3 length: 14
D gene: NA
V gene: TRBV25-1
CDR3 protein: CASSGSRDTGELFF
CDR3 DNA: TGTGCCAGCAGTGGATCGCGGGACACCGGGGAGCTGTTTTTT

clone size: few
J gene: TRBJ2-7
CDR3 length: 15
D gene: NA
V gene: TRBV9
CDR3 protein: CASSATGTYTYEQYF
CDR3 DNA: TGTGCCAGCAGCGCAACCGGGACTTATACCTACGAGCAGTACTTC

clone size: many
J gene: TRBJ2-2
CDR3 length: 15
D gene: TRBD1
V gene: TRBV5-1
CDR3 protein: CASSFRTGHTGELFF
CDR3 DNA: TGCGCCAGCAGCTTTCGGACAGGTCACACCGGGGAGCTGTTTTTT

clone size: NA
J gene: TRBJ1-2
CDR3 length: 12
D gene: NA
V gene: TRBV4-2
CDR3 protein: CASSTTGTALTF
CDR3 DNA: TGTGCCAGCAGCACCACCGGGACGGCCTTGACCTTC

clone size: NA
J gene: TRBJ2-3
CDR3 length: 18
D gene: NA
V gene: TRBV11-2
CDR3 protein: CASSPWQGVTLSTDTQYF
CDR3 DNA: TGTGCCAGCAGCCCCTGGCAGGGCGTAACTCTGAGCACAGATACGCAGTATTTT

clone size: few
J gene: TRBJ2-3
CDR3 length: 16
D gene: TRBD2
V gene: TRBV29-1
CDR3 protein: CSVNAIAGEITDTQYF
CDR3 DNA: TGCAGCGTTAACGCTATAGCGGGGGAGATCACAGATACGCAGTATTTT

clone size: NA
J gene: TRBJ2-3
CDR3 length: 16
D gene: TRBD2
V gene: TRBV28
CDR3 protein: CASTPPIAGPTDTQYF
CDR3 DNA: TGTGCCAGCACACCACCGATAGCGGGGCCAACAGATACGCAGTATTTT

clone size: many
J gene: TRBJ2-1
CDR3 length: 12
D gene: NA
V gene: TRBV30
CDR3 protein: CAWSDLTHEQFF
CDR3 DNA: TGTGCCTGGAGTGATCTGACCCATGAGCAGTTCTTC

clone size: NA
J gene: TRBJ2-5
CDR3 length: 16
D gene: TRBD1
V gene: TRBV24-1
CDR3 protein: CATSEFAGTGRETQYF
CDR3 DNA: TGTGCCACCAGTGAATTCGCCGGGACAGGTCGTGAGACCCAGTACTTC

clone size: NA
J gene: TRBJ2-3
CDR3 length: 14
D gene: NA
V gene: TRBV6-1
CDR3 protein: CASSVDLSTDTQYF
CDR3 DNA: TGTGCCAGCAGTGTAGACCTAAGCACAGATACGCAGTATTTT

clone size: few
J gene: TRBJ1-5
CDR3 length: 16
D gene: TRBD1
V gene: TRBV20-1
CDR3 protein: CSARDMGDRGNQPQHF
CDR3 DNA: TGCAGTGCTAGAGATATGGGGGACAGGGGGAATCAGCCCCAGCATTTT

clone size: NA
J gene: TRBJ2-7
CDR3 length: 14
D gene: NA
V gene: TRBV5-1
CDR3 protein: CASSLVGTDYEQYF
CDR3 DNA: TGCGCCAGCAGCTTGGTGGGGACTGACTACGAGCAGTACTTC

clone size: many
J gene: TRBJ2-2
CDR3 length: 15
D gene: TRBD1
V gene: TRBV10-1
CDR3 protein: CASSAGTANTGELFF
CDR3 DNA: TGCGCCAGCAGCGCCGGGACAGCGAACACCGGGGAGCTGTTTTTT

clone size: few
J gene: TRBJ2-5
CDR3 length: 14
D gene: NA
V gene: TRBV5-1
CDR3 protein: CASSVGLAAETQYF
CDR3 DNA: TGCGCCAGCAGCGTGGGACTTGCGGCAGAGACCCAGTACTTC

clone size: few
J gene: TRBJ1-1
CDR3 length: 14
D gene: NA
V gene: TRBV18
CDR3 protein: CASSPLGVGTEAFF
CDR3 DNA: TGTGCCAGCTCACCGTTGGGGGTCGGGACTGAAGCTTTCTTT

clone size: few
J gene: TRBJ2-1
CDR3 length: 15
D gene: TRBD2
V gene: TRBV6-1
CDR3 protein: CASSQGTSGSNEQFF
CDR3 DNA: TGTGCCAGCAGTCAGGGAACTAGCGGAAGCAATGAGCAGTTCTTC

clone size: NA
J gene: TRBJ2-5
CDR3 length: 15
D gene: TRBD2
V gene: TRBV7-8
CDR3 protein: CASSTLAGGSETQYF
CDR3 DNA: TGTGCCAGCAGCACTCTCGCGGGGGGGTCAGAGACCCAGTACTTC

clone size: NA
J gene: TRBJ1-3
CDR3 length: 16
D gene: NA
V gene: TRBV4-3
CDR3 protein: CASSQDVWSSGNTIYF
CDR3 DNA: TGCGCCAGCAGCCAAGATGTATGGAGCTCTGGAAACACCATATATTTT

clone size: NA
J gene: TRBJ2-1
CDR3 length: 15
D gene: TRBD2
V gene: TRBV11-2
CDR3 protein: CASSLWTSAYNEQFF
CDR3 DNA: TGTGCCAGCAGCCTGTGGACTAGCGCTTACAATGAGCAGTTCTTC

clone size: NA
J gene: TRBJ2-5
CDR3 length: 14
D gene: NA
V gene: TRBV7-2
CDR3 protein: CASSQGGGKQTQYF
CDR3 DNA: TGTGCCAGCAGCCAGGGGGGGGGGAAACAGACCCAGTACTTC

clone size: few
J gene: TRBJ2-7
CDR3 length: 14
D gene: TRBD2
V gene: TRBV20-1
CDR3 protein: CSARNSGRAYEQYF
CDR3 DNA: TGCAGTGCTAGAAATAGCGGGAGGGCCTACGAGCAGTACTTC

clone size: few
J gene: TRBJ2-1
CDR3 length: 13
D gene: NA
V gene: TRBV5-1
CDR3 protein: CASSFTGPNEQFF
CDR3 DNA: TGCGCCAGCAGCTTTACAGGGCCCAATGAGCAGTTCTTC

clone size: few
J gene: TRBJ2-1
CDR3 length: 15
D gene: TRBD2
V gene: TRBV12-3/TRBV12-4
CDR3 protein: CASSYGTSSYNEQFF
CDR3 DNA: TGTGCCAGCAGTTACGGGACTAGCAGTTACAATGAGCAGTTCTTC

clone size: NA
J gene: TRBJ2-5
CDR3 length: 14
D gene: NA
V gene: TRBV5-1
CDR3 protein: CASSFQGQSETQYF
CDR3 DNA: TGCGCCAGCAGCTTCCAGGGGCAGAGCGAGACCCAGTACTTC

clone size: NA
J gene: TRBJ2-2
CDR3 length: 14
D gene: TRBD1
V gene: TRBV9
CDR3 protein: CASSVGTGPGELFF
CDR3 DNA: TGTGCCAGCAGCGTAGGGACAGGGCCCGGGGAGCTGTTTTTT

clone size: few
J gene: TRBJ2-7
CDR3 length: 18
D gene: TRBD2
V gene: TRBV11-1
CDR3 protein: CATGPGTSGMVVAYEQYF
CDR3 DNA: TGTGCCACCGGCCCTGGGACTAGCGGGATGGTTGTAGCCTACGAGCAGTACTTC

clone size: many
J gene: TRBJ2-1
CDR3 length: 15
D gene: TRBD2
V gene: TRBV6-1
CDR3 protein: CASSRGTSGINEQFF
CDR3 DNA: TGTGCCAGCAGTCGCGGGACTAGCGGGATTAATGAGCAGTTCTTC

clone size: NA
J gene: TRBJ1-2
CDR3 length: 14
D gene: TRBD1
V gene: TRBV5-1
CDR3 protein: CASSWGTGIYGYTF
CDR3 DNA: TGCGCCAGCAGCTGGGGGACAGGGATCTATGGCTACACCTTC

clone size: NA
J gene: TRBJ2-7
CDR3 length: 15
D gene: NA
V gene: TRBV6-2/TRBV6-3
CDR3 protein: CASSPPGRASYEQYF
CDR3 DNA: TGTGCCAGCAGTCCTCCGGGAAGGGCTTCCTACGAGCAGTACTTC

clone size: NA
J gene: TRBJ1-5
CDR3 length: 15
D gene: NA
V gene: TRBV10-1
CDR3 protein: CASSEWVTSNQPQHF
CDR3 DNA: TGCGCCAGCAGTGAGTGGGTTACCAGCAATCAGCCCCAGCATTTT

clone size: few
J gene: TRBJ2-1
CDR3 length: 13
D gene: TRBD2
V gene: TRBV29-1
CDR3 protein: CSGRLAGYNEQFF
CDR3 DNA: TGCAGCGGGCGACTAGCGGGTTACAATGAGCAGTTCTTC

clone size: few
J gene: TRBJ2-4
CDR3 length: 16
D gene: TRBD1
V gene: TRBV10-3
CDR3 protein: CAISATGAGAKNIQYF
CDR3 DNA: TGTGCCATCAGTGCGACAGGGGCGGGAGCCAAAAACATTCAGTACTTC

clone size: NA
J gene: TRBJ2-7
CDR3 length: 14
D gene: NA
V gene: TRBV12-3/TRBV12-4
CDR3 protein: CASSSGYTGYEQYF
CDR3 DNA: TGTGCCAGCAGTTCCGGATACACCGGCTACGAGCAGTACTTC

clone size: few
J gene: TRBJ1-4
CDR3 length: 14
D gene: NA
V gene: TRBV12-3/TRBV12-4
CDR3 protein: CASSFGGSNEKLFF
CDR3 DNA: TGTGCCAGCAGTTTTGGAGGCTCTAATGAAAAACTGTTTTTT

clone size: NA
J gene: TRBJ1-4
CDR3 length: 15
D gene: NA
V gene: TRBV12-3/TRBV12-4
CDR3 protein: CASRGTGSTNEKLFF
CDR3 DNA: TGTGCCAGCAGAGGGACTGGCTCGACTAATGAAAAACTGTTTTTT

clone size: NA
J gene: TRBJ2-1
CDR3 length: 14
D gene: NA
V gene: TRBV21-1
CDR3 protein: CASSTDLVGNEQFF
CDR3 DNA: TGTGCCAGCAGCACTGACCTGGTTGGGAATGAGCAGTTCTTC

clone size: few
J gene: TRBJ2-3
CDR3 length: 15
D gene: TRBD2
V gene: TRBV12-3/TRBV12-4
CDR3 protein: CASSTTSGRTDTQYF
CDR3 DNA: TGTGCCAGCAGTACTACTAGCGGGAGAACAGATACGCAGTATTTT

clone size: NA
J gene: TRBJ2-6
CDR3 length: 19
D gene: TRBD1
V gene: TRBV20-1
CDR3 protein: CSAPLTRDRGGSGANVLTF
CDR3 DNA: TGCAGTGCCCCACTTACAAGGGACAGGGGGGGCTCTGGGGCCAACGTCCTGACTTTC

clone size: NA
J gene: TRBJ2-2
CDR3 length: 15
D gene: NA
V gene: TRBV5-1
CDR3 protein: CASSLRAPGTGELFF
CDR3 DNA: TGCGCCAGCAGCTTAAGGGCCCCTGGCACCGGGGAGCTGTTTTTT

clone size: few
J gene: TRBJ1-1
CDR3 length: 16
D gene: NA
V gene: TRBV4-1
CDR3 protein: CASSQDLGSVNTEAFF
CDR3 DNA: TGCGCCAGCAGCCAAGATCTGGGGAGCGTGAACACTGAAGCTTTCTTT

clone size: NA
J gene: TRBJ2-1
CDR3 length: 17
D gene: NA
V gene: TRBV18
CDR3 protein: CASSPSVGGITYNEQFF
CDR3 DNA: TGTGCCAGCTCACCATCGGTGGGTGGTATTACCTACAATGAGCAGTTCTTC

clone size: NA
J gene: TRBJ2-1
CDR3 length: 13
D gene: TRBD1
V gene: TRBV12-3/TRBV12-4
CDR3 protein: CASSRTGGHEQFF
CDR3 DNA: TGTGCCAGCAGTCGGACAGGGGGCCATGAGCAGTTCTTC

clone size: many
J gene: TRBJ2-5
CDR3 length: 13
D gene: NA
V gene: TRBV15
CDR3 protein: CATSREGRETQYF
CDR3 DNA: TGTGCCACCAGCAGGGAGGGTAGGGAGACCCAGTACTTC

clone size: many
J gene: TRBJ2-5
CDR3 length: 13
D gene: NA
V gene: TRBV20-1
CDR3 protein: CSATGTDQETQYF
CDR3 DNA: TGCAGTGCGACCGGGACGGATCAAGAGACCCAGTACTTC

clone size: NA
J gene: TRBJ1-2
CDR3 length: 14
D gene: NA
V gene: TRBV28
CDR3 protein: CASSLDSGYDGYTF
CDR3 DNA: TGTGCCAGCAGTTTAGACTCAGGGTACGATGGCTACACCTTC